This T cell receptor (beta chain) was documented in a study of T cells in narcolepsy. Background on the study: Patients with NT1 or NT2 and healthy control donors were enrolled. Study findings and constraints: HCRT-specific and TRIB2-specific autoreactive clonotypes appeared among same-patient CSF and blood CD4+ clonotypes. Blood of same and different patients, but not healthy controls, reportedly held recurring autoreactive clonotypes. Some memory CD4+ repertoires had no autoreactive clone sequences.

Regarding this clone: What it binds is not known.

Trimming cost V 3 bases and J 4 bases; bases outside gene matches: 4. The CDR3 sequence is 15 residues long. Germline V gene data show CDR1 as SGHAT and CDR2 as FQNNGV. Generated by immunoSEQ multiplex PCR, the TCRdb table keeps only in-frame clones and is missing some. The sample lists 27,000 or so clones, around 82% occurring once. This chain links TRBV11-2 with TRBJ1-1; 11 bases fit TRBD1. Sequenced material: CD45RA- memory CD4+ T cells from PBMCs. The receptor was derived from a human donor with narcolepsy. In DNA form, the CDR3 reads TGTGCCAGCAGCTTGTTCGGGACAGGGGGCACTGAAGCTTTCTTT. Residues: CASSLFGTGGTEAFF.